These 7 T cell receptor beta chains were sequenced from one sample in a study of Ad26.COV2.S vaccination and SARS-CoV-2 variants. The treatment: roughly 19 received Ad26.COV2.S at low or high dose, single or two shots; five or six received placebo; per-sample allocation not given. Vaccine and placebo recipients were sampled on day 63 after the first injection. The repertoire was sequenced with immunoSEQ multiplex PCR; TCRdb's copy has only in-frame clones and lacks some. The sample contains some 350,000 clones, 90% of which appear only once. The sample consisted of peripheral blood, taken in a trial of Ad26.COV2.S vaccine versus placebo. These receptors were collected from a person aged 18-60 years who received the Ad26.COV2.S COVID-19 vaccine or a placebo.

The chain couples TRBV6-2 or TRBV6-3 to TRBJ1-1; no clear D. Per the germline V gene, CDR1 is MNHEY and CDR2 is SVGEGT. V lost 2 bases, J lost 5 bases, and 27 bases lay in between. This CDR3 contains 19 residues. The CDR3 protein is CASSYVLGGGMGIGTEAFF. CDR3 DNA sequence: TGTGCCAGCAGTTACGTATTGGGCGGAGGGATGGGGATTGGGACTGAAGCTTTCTTT.

The chain carries TRBV6-4 and TRBJ2-3; 7 positions match TRBD2. V was clipped by 3 bases and J by 4 bases; unmatched bases: 10. Germline V gene data show CDR1 as MRHNA and CDR2 as SNTAGT. The CDR3 loop spans 16 amino acids. The CDR3 loop reads CASSDSGGVRPDTQYF. Written as DNA, the CDR3 is TGTGCCAGCAGTGATTCGGGGGGAGTAAGGCCAGATACGCAGTATTTT.

This clone was seen a few times. The chain is built from TRBV21-1 and TRBJ1-6. TRBV21-1 is reported as a pseudogene. The CDR3 totals 11 residues. The CDR3 nucleotides are TGTGCCAGCAGCCGGCTTTCACCCCTCCACTTT. As protein: CASSRLSPLHF.

J is TRBJ1-4 and V is TRBV3-1 (or the pseudogene TRBV3-2), with 11 bases that match TRBD1. The germline V gene encodes CDR1 LGHDT and CDR2 YNNKEL (reference sequence). Germline trimming cut 4 bases from V and 4 bases from J; bases unmatched to any gene: 11. CDR3 length equals 18 residues. The CDR3 bases are TGTGCCAGCAGCCGTAACCCCGGGACAGGGGGACTTAATGAAAAACTGTTTTTT. This translates into CASSRNPGTGGLNEKLFF.

The chain carries TRBV5-1 and TRBJ2-5; maybe TRBD1 (5 bases). The V and J ends lost 3 bases and 1 base respectively, with 10 bases between them. CDR3 length: 14 amino acids. The germline gives CDR1 SGHRS, CDR2 YFSETQ. Here the CDR3 reads CASSSPQVQETQYF. The CDR3 nucleotides read TGCGCCAGCAGCTCACCACAGGTCCAAGAGACCCAGTACTTC.

This sequence joins TRBV24-1 and TRBJ1-5; 7 positions match TRBD1. V shed 3 bases and J 11 bases; nucleotides not matched to a gene: 12. The CDR3 length is 15 residues. Per the germline V gene, CDR1 is KGHDR and CDR2 is SFDVKD. The CDR3 sequence: CATSDTSSDREAQHF. CDR3 coding DNA: TGTGCCACCAGTGATACTTCCTCAGACAGGGAGGCCCAGCATTTT.

The J gene is TRBJ2-1, the V gene TRBV24-1; the match to TRBD1 covers 12 bases. This CDR3 has 21 amino acids. The V gene end was trimmed by 5 bases and the J gene end by 1 base; junction bases not matched to a gene: 17. In germline, CDR1 is KGHDR, CDR2 SFDVKD. CDR3 DNA sequence: TGTGCCACCAGTGCAACCCCGGGACAGGGGGCATTAGGGGAGTCCTACAATGAGCAGTTCTTC. Amino acid sequence: CATSATPGQGALGESYNEQFF.